Listed here are 17 T cell receptor beta chains from one sample, sequenced in a study of CD8 T cells in Susac syndrome (dated by TCRdb to between 2019 and 2020). Libraries were built with the immunoSEQ multiplex PCR assay. RNA was extracted using the RNeasy kit, and roughly 0.5 to 1 microgram was reverse transcribed with random hexamers. Using fastp at Q25 and MiXCR, TCRdb reprocessed the public reads and kept productive beta chains. CDR3 protein sequences are deduplicated, and each keeps its most common genes and DNA. The table for this sample lists about 190,000 distinct CDR3 sequences; approximately 95% of them were counted only once. Around 0.15% of the sample lies in the top ten. Sequences were obtained from CD8+ T cells from PBMCs. The origin of the receptors is a human donor with Susac syndrome.

The chain combines TRBV10-3 with TRBJ2-5, with unresolved D. This CDR3 is built from 13 residues. Germline V lookup: CDR1 ENHRY, CDR2 SYGVKD. Trimming stripped 1 base from V and 3 bases from J, with 6 bases between. The CDR3 reads CAISELGKETQYF. DNA of the CDR3: TGTGCCATCAGTGAGTTGGGAAAAGAGACCCAGTACTTC.

The chain links TRBV27 to TRBJ2-1, with 10 bases that match TRBD2. Germline CDR1 reads MNHEY; CDR2 reads SMNVEV (reference sequence). This CDR3 comprises 14 residues. Trimming took 5 bases from V and 6 from J; bases not matched to a gene: 4. Written as DNA, the CDR3 is TGTGCCAGCAGTGCCCGACTAGCGGGCAATGAGCAGTTCTTC. Translated, it gives CASSARLAGNEQFF.

The chain combines TRBV15 with TRBJ1-5, with D tentatively TRBD1 (6 bases). V was cut by 6 bases and J by 5 bases, with 14 bases left in between. CDR1 is LNHNV and CDR2 is YYDKDF in the germline V gene (reference sequence). The CDR3 runs 14 residues. CDR3 residues: CATRTGFGYQPQHF. CDR3 coding DNA: TGTGCCACCAGAACAGGGTTCGGGTATCAGCCCCAGCATTTT.

This clonotype was seen a single time. The gene calls are TRBV28 and TRBJ2-7; D unresolved. This CDR3 spans 12 amino acids. The ends were cut back, 8 bases at V and 0 bases at J, with 8 bases in the middle. From germline, CDR1 is MDHEN and CDR2 SYDVKM. The DNA for the CDR3 is TGTGCCAGCTCGACTCTCTCCTACGAGCAGTACTTC. The encoded protein is CASSTLSYEQYF. The full variable domain, rest sourced from reference TRBV28 and TRBJ2-7, is DVKVTQSSRYLVKRTGEKVFLECVQDMDHENMFWYRQDPGLGLRLIYFSYDVKMKEKGDIPEGYSVSREKKERFSLILESASTNQTSMYLCASSTLSYEQYFGPGTRLTVT.

This rearrangement joins TRBV12-3 or TRBV12-4 to TRBJ2-2, with a possible D match to TRBD1 (6 bases). V lost 8 bases and J 7 bases, leaving 8 bases between the germline ends. The CDR3 is made up of 11 amino acids. CDR3: CASGGSGELFF. CDR3 nucleotides: TGTGCCAGCGGGGGCAGCGGGGAGCTGTTTTTT.

Notes on this clonotype: One end of the junction fails to match germline, which may point to a read error. This chain links TRBV7-8 with TRBJ1-1; D ambiguous. CDR3 size: 14 residues. Germline CDR1 reads SGHVS; CDR2 reads FQNEAQ. CDR3 sequence: CASSLGVLNAEAFF. CDR3 nucleotide sequence: TGTGCCAGCAGCTTAGGGGTATTGAACGCTGAAGCTTTCTTT.

This clonotype occurred once. V gene TRBV10-3 combines with J gene TRBJ2-6; D is uncertain. Germline CDR1 ENHRY, CDR2 SYGVKD. This CDR3 spans 17 amino acids. Trimming removed 6 bases from V and 0 bases from J, with 15 bases in between. The CDR3 protein is CAIRVPDPNSGANVLTF. The CDR3 bases are TGTGCCATCAGAGTTCCGGACCCTAACTCTGGGGCCAACGTCCTGACTTTC.

This clonotype was detected only once. In DNA, the CDR3 is TGTGCCAGCAGCTTATATGCAGACTACGAGCAGTACTTC. It is translated as CASSLYADYEQYF. The J gene is TRBJ2-7, the V gene TRBV7-3, with D uncertain. The CDR3 length is 13 residues. Germline V CDR1 and CDR2: SGHTA, FQGTGA. Trimming cost V 2 bases and J 3 bases, with 8 bases left between them.

The chain recombines TRBV7-8 with TRBJ2-3, with TRBD2 matching 14 bases. V trimming: 1 base; J trimming: 1 base; junction bases outside the gene matches: 4. This CDR3 has 18 residues. The germline CDR1 and CDR2 sequences are SGHVS and FQNEAQ. The CDR3 DNA sequence: TGTGCCAGCAGCTTAGGACTAGCGGGGGGGTGGGGCACAGATACGCAGTATTTT. This translates into CASSLGLAGGWGTDTQYF.

The gene calls are TRBV15 and TRBJ2-4, with D unclear. V was pared by 3 bases and J by 8 bases, with 11 bases between. CDR1 and CDR2 from the germline V gene are LNHNV and YYDKDF (reference sequence). The CDR3 consists of 13 residues. The CDR3 sequence is CATSSPDGDIQYF. The CDR3 bases are TGTGCCACCAGCAGTCCTGATGGGGACATTCAGTACTTC.

This chain uses TRBV4-2 with TRBJ2-1; 7 bases fit TRBD2. The CDR3 has 16 amino acids. The germline gives CDR1 LGHNA, CDR2 YNFKEQ. V shed 0 bases, J shed 2 bases, and the junction held 4 bases outside the gene matches. The CDR3 reads CASSQDSGLAYNEQFF. In nucleotides, the CDR3 is TGTGCCAGCAGCCAAGATAGCGGACTAGCCTACAATGAGCAGTTCTTC.

The CDR3 sequence: CASSPMNYGYTF. The DNA of the CDR3 is TGTGCCAGCTCACCTATGAACTATGGCTACACCTTC. The gene calls are TRBV6-5 and TRBJ1-2; unclear D gene. V lost 8 bases, J lost 2 bases, and 9 bases lay in between. The CDR3 has 12 residues. The germline V gene has CDR1 MNHEY and CDR2 SVGAGI.

The chain employs TRBV2 and TRBJ2-1; maybe TRBD1 (5 bases). Germline assignment: CDR1 SNHLY and CDR2 FYNNEI. The CDR3 sequence is 14 residues long. Trimming removed 8 bases at V and 8 bases at J, with 19 bases between. CDR3 bases: TGTGCCAGCCGGGCAGGGATGTTTGTGGATGAGCAGTTCTTC. As protein: CASRAGMFVDEQFF. The variable domain in full, with the rest retrieved from reference TRBV2 and TRBJ2-1, is EPEVTQTPSHQVTQMGQEVILRCVPISNHLYFYWYRQILGQKVEFLVSFYNNEISEKSEIFDDQFSVERPDGSNFTLKIRSTKLEDSAMYFCASRAGMFVDEQFFGPGTRLTVL.

The chain joins TRBV12-3 or TRBV12-4 to TRBJ2-1; D remains ambiguous. V lost 2 bases to trimming and J lost 7 bases, with 6 bases between them. The CDR3 is 12 residues long. The CDR3 DNA is TGTGCCAGCAGTTTAATAGGGAATGAGCAGTTCTTC. Its protein is CASSLIGNEQFF.

J is TRBJ1-1 and V is TRBV29-1; the D is unclear. Germline values: CDR1 SQVTM, CDR2 ANQGSEA. CDR3 length: 11 amino acids. V lost 3 bases to trimming and J lost 1 base, with 3 bases between them. The DNA of the CDR3 is TGCAGCGTTGATGGGAACACTGAAGCTTTCTTT. Protein product: CSVDGNTEAFF.

The chain is built from TRBV4-1 and TRBJ2-1; 10 nucleotides agree with TRBD2. Trimming at V came to 4 bases and at J to 6 bases, leaving 12 bases not matched to a gene. The germline V gene encodes CDR1 MGHRA and CDR2 YSYEKL. The CDR3 contains 17 residues. The CDR3 DNA sequence: TGCGCCAGCAGCCTTACCGGACTAGCGGATATCGCCAATGAGCAGTTCTTC. It specifies CASSLTGLADIANEQFF.

The chain links TRBV4-1 to TRBJ2-7, with 9 positions matching TRBD2. The CDR3 is 15 amino acids. V shed 0 bases and J 9 bases; nucleotides not matched to a gene: 9. From germline, CDR1 is MGHRA and CDR2 YSYEKL. CDR3 DNA: TGCGCCAGCAGCCAAGATCCTAGCGGGGAAGGAGGGCAGTACTTC. This translates into CASSQDPSGEGGQYF.